This TCR beta chain was documented in a study of blood T cell repertoires in COVID-19. Study as a whole: Acute and convalescent COVID-19 samples came from the United States, Italy and Spain. Sources were T cells, B-cell-depleted T cells, or PBMCs; the material itself was cDNA or gDNA.

CDR1 and CDR2 (germline): SNHLY, FYNNEI. This CDR3 is 14 amino acids long. V lost 5 bases, J lost 2 bases, and 10 bases lay in between. Original data processing: Estimation of nucleated cell counts was performed using reference gene primer amplification. This table comes from immunoSEQ multiplex PCR, and its TCRdb copy is limited to in-frame clones, with some not included. Clone size and the V and J calls come from that table; the DNA yielded D and trimming. The sample holds about 46,000 clones; about 85% are singletons and the top ten take approximately 6.4%. This clonotype originated in a man in his 60s with acute or convalescent COVID-19. Sequences were obtained from peripheral blood. The chain carries TRBV2 and TRBJ2-1; tentatively, D is TRBD2 (5 bases). CDR3 protein: CASSRGVAYNEQFF. In DNA form, the CDR3 reads TGTGCCAGCAGTCGGGGAGTCGCCTACAATGAGCAGTTCTTC.